The clone carrying this T cell receptor (beta chain) was seen a single time. The antigen remains undetermined. This specimen comes from a study of T cell responses to AZD1222 COVID-19 vaccine. The germline CDR1 and CDR2 sequences are LNHDA and SQIVND (reference sequence). The CDR3 runs 15 residues. V lost 4 bases to trimming and J lost 1 base; unmatched junction nucleotides: 6. Study observations and caveats: As reported, nearly half of all spike-specific TCRs target variant regions that are unmutated. Just five to seven AZD1222 recipients tested seropositive at baseline.

Only in-frame clones appear in the TCRdb table, and some are missing; sequencing was by immunoSEQ multiplex PCR. This sample carries roughly 100,000 clones, about 86% of them seen once, and the ten largest clones take around 5%. This chain uses TRBV19 with TRBJ1-1; the match to TRBD1 covers 7 bases. The specimen comprised peripheral blood, sampled on day 0 of AZD1222 vaccination. The TCR sequence derives from an adult in good health. The CDR3 sequence is CASSTQGVSNTEAFF. The CDR3, as DNA: TGTGCCAGTAGTACCCAGGGGGTATCGAACACTGAAGCTTTCTTT.